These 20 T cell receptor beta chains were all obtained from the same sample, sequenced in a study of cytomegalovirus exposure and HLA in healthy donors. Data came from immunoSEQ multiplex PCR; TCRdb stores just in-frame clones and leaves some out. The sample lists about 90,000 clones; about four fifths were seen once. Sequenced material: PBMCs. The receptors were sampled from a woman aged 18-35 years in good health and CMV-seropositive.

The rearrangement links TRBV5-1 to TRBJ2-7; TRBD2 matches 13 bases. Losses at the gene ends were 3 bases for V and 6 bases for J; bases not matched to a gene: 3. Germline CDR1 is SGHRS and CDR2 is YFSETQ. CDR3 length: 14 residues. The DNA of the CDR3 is TGCGCCAGCAGCTCCGGGACTAGCGGGGCCGAGCAGTACTTC. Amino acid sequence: CASSSGTSGAEQYF.

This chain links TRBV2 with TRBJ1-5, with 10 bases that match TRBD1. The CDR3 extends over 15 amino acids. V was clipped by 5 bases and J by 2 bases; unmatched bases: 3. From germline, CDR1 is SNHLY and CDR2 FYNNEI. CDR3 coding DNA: TGTGCCAGCAGTACCGGGACAGGGGGCAATCAGCCCCAGCATTTT. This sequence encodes CASSTGTGGNQPQHF.

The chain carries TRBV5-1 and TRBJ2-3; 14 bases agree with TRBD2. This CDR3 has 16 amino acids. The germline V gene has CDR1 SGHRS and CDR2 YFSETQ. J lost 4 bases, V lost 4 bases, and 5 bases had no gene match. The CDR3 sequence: CASSAGTSGGADTQYF. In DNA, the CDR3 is TGCGCCAGCAGCGCCGGGACTAGCGGGGGCGCAGATACGCAGTATTTT.

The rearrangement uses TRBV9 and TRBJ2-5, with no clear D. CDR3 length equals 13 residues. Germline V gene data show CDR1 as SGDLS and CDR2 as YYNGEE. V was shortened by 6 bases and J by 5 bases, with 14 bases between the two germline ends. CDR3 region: CASNTLGYETQYF. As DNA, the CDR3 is TGTGCCAGCAACACGCTCGGGTATGAGACCCAGTACTTC.

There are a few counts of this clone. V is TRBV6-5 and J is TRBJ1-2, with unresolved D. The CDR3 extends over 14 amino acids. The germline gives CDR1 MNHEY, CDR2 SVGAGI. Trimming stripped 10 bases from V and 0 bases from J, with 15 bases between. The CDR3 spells CATLSWGANYGYTF. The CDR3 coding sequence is TGTGCCACCCTCTCGTGGGGAGCTAACTATGGCTACACCTTC.

The CDR3 spells CASCSAGVPDTQYF. The CDR3 region has the DNA TGTGCCAGCTGTAGTGCGGGGGTCCCAGATACGCAGTATTTT. The V and J genes are TRBV28 and TRBJ2-3; 7 bases line up with TRBD2. CDR1 is MDHEN and CDR2 is SYDVKM in the germline V gene. There are 14 residues in the CDR3. V shed 8 bases, J shed 4 bases, and the junction held 9 bases outside the gene matches.

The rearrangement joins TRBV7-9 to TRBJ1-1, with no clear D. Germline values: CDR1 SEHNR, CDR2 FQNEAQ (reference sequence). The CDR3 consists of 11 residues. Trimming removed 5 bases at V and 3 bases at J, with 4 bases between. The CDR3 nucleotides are TGTGCCAGCAGCCTATACACTGAAGCTTTCTTT. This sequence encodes CASSLYTEAFF.

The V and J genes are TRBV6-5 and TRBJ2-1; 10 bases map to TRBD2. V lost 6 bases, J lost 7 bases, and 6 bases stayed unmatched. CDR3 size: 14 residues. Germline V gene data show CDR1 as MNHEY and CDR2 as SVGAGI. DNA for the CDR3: TGTGCCAGCAGGCCTAGCGGGGGCGAGAATGAGCAGTTCTTC. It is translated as CASRPSGGENEQFF.

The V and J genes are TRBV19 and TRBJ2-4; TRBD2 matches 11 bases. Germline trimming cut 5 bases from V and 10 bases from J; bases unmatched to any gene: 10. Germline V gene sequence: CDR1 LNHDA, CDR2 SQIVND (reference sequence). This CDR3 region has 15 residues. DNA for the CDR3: TGTGCCAGTAGTCCTATAGCGGGGGGGCCGTGGATTCAGTACTTC. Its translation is CASSPIAGGPWIQYF.

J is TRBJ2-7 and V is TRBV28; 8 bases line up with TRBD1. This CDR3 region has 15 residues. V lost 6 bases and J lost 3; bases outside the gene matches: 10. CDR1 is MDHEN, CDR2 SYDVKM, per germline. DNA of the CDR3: TGTGCCAGCAGGTACGGTTCAGGGGGCTTCTACGAGCAGTACTTC. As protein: CASRYGSGGFYEQYF.

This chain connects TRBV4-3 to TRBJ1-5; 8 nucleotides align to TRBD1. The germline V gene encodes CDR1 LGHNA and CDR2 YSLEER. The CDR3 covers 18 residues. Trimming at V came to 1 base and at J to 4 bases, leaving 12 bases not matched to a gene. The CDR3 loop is CASSQGGQGDTQNQPQHF. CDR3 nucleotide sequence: TGCGCCAGCAGCCAAGGAGGACAGGGCGACACACAAAATCAGCCCCAGCATTTT.

For the CDR3, the DNA is TGTGCCAGCAGCCAAGTCATGGGACAGCCTGATCAGCCCCAGCATTTT. Amino acids: CASSQVMGQPDQPQHF. The V and J genes are TRBV4-2 and TRBJ1-5; 7 nucleotides align to TRBD1. Germline-derived CDR1 and CDR2 are LGHNA and YNFKEQ. The CDR3 contains 16 residues. The V gene end was trimmed by 1 base and the J gene end by 5 bases; junction bases not matched to a gene: 8.

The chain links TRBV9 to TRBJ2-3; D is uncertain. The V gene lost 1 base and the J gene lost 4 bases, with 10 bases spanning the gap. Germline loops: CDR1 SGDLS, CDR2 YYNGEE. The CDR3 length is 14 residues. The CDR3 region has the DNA TGTGCCAGCAGCGTATATAGCTCCGCAGATACGCAGTATTTT. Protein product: CASSVYSSADTQYF.

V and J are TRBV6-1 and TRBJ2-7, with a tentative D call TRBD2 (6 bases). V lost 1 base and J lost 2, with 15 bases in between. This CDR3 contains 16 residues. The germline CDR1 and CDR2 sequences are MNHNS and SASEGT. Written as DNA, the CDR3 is TGTGCCAGCAGTGAAGATGGGAGGCAGGGCACCTACGAGCAGTACTTC. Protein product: CASSEDGRQGTYEQYF.

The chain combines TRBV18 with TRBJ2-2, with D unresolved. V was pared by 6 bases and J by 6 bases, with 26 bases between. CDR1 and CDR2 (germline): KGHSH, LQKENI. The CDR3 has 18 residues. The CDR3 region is CASSLVVEAICFAGELFF. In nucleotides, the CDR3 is TGTGCCAGCTCCCTCGTTGTAGAGGCCATTTGCTTTGCCGGGGAGCTGTTTTTT. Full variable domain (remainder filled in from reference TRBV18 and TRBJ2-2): NAGVMQNPRHLVRRRGQEARLRCSPMKGHSHVYWYRQLPEEGLKFMVYLQKENIIDESGMPKERFSAEFPKEGPSILRIQQVVRGDSAAYFCASSLVVEAICFAGELFFGEGSRLTVL.

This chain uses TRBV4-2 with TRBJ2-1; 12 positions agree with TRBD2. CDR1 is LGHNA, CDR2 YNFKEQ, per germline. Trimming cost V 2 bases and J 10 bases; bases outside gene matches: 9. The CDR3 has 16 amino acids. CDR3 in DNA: TGTGCCAGCAGCCAACCCCCTAGCGGGGGGGCATGGGAGCAGTTCTTC. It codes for CASSQPPSGGAWEQFF.

Here the CDR3 reads CASSVAGGLAGGNTGELFF. The CDR3 DNA is TGTGCCAGCAGCGTAGCGGGGGGACTAGCGGGTGGGAACACCGGGGAGCTGTTTTTT. This chain joins TRBV9 and TRBJ2-2; 12 nucleotides align to TRBD2. The CDR3 spans 19 residues. Germline V gene sequence: CDR1 SGDLS, CDR2 YYNGEE. Trimming at V came to 0 bases and at J to 1 base, leaving 7 bases not matched to a gene.

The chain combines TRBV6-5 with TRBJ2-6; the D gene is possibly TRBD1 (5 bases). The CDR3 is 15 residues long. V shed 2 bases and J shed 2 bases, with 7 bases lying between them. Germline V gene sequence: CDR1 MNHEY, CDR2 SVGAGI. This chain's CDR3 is CASSYVRAGANVLTF. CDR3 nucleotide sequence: TGTGCCAGCAGTTACGTCAGGGCTGGGGCCAACGTCCTGACTTTC.

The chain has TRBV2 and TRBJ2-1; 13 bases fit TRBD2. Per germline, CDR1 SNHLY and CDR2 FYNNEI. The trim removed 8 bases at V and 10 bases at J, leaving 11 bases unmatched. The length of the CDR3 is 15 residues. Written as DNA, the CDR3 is TGTGCCAGCTGGGGGCGGACTAGCGGGGGAGACGAGCAGTTCTTC. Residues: CASWGRTSGGDEQFF.

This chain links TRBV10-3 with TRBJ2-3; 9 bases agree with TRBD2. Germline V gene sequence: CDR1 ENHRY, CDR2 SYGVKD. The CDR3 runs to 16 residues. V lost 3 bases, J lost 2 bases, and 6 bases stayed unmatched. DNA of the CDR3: TGTGCCATCAGTGACGTGGCGGGGGGGCCCACAGATACGCAGTATTTT. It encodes CAISDVAGGPTDTQYF.